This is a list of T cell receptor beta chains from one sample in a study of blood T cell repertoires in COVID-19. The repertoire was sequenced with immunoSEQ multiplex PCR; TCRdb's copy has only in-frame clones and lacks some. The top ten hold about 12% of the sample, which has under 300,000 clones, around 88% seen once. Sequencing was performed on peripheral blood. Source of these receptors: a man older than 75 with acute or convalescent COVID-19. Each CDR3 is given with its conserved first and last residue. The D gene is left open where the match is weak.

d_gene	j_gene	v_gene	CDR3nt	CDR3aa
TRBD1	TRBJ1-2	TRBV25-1	TGTGCCAGCAGTGAGCAGTCGGGACAGAGAGATGGCTACACCTTC	CASSEQSGQRDGYTF
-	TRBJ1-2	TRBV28	TGTGCCAGCACCCCGGACAGATTATTGGGCTATGGCTACACCTTC	CASTPDRLLGYGYTF
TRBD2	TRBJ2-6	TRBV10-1	TGCGCCAGCAGTGAGTCGATCGGGAGGGGCTCTGGGGCCAACGTCCTGACTTTC	CASSESIGRGSGANVLTF
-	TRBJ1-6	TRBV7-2	TGTGCCAGCAGCTTAAACAGGGTAGAGGGTTCACCCCTCCACTTT	CASSLNRVEGSPLHF
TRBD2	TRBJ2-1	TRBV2	TGTGCCAGCAGTAGCGGGGGGGCTCGAGAGCAGTTCTTC	CASSSGGAREQFF
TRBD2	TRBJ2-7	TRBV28	TGTGCCAGCAGTTTTAGCGGGAGTCTAGGCGAGCAGTACTTC	CASSFSGSLGEQYF
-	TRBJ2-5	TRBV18	TGTGCCAGCTCACCACCTATGGCTTTTGAGACCCAGTACTTC	CASSPPMAFETQYF
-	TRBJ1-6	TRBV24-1	TGTGCCACCAGTGGTGGGGAACCAGGGGATTCACCCCTCCACTTT	CATSGGEPGDSPLHF
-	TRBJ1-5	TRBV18	TGTGCCAGCTCAATCCTCCCACAGGGAGCGGGCAATCAGCCCCAGCATTTT	CASSILPQGAGNQPQHF
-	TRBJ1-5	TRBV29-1	TGCAGCGTTGGGGGGACTGCTGATGGGCCCCAGCATTTT	CSVGGTADGPQHF
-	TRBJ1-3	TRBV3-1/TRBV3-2	TGTGCCAGCAGCCTTCGGAGCCCCGGCGGGAACACCATATATTTT	CASSLRSPGGNTIYF